This is a list of T cell receptor beta chains from one sample in a study of CD8+ T cells in alopecia areata. Profiling relied on immunoSEQ multiplex PCR, and the TCRdb table lists in-frame clones only, not all of them. The table has 140,000 to 150,000 clones, 50% to 65% seen once; the top ten hold 15% to 20%. Sequencing was performed on CD8+ T cells sorted from blood, taken at week 4, from a patient treated with tofacitinib. All receptors come from a human donor with alopecia areata. Both conserved end residues are part of each CDR3. A D gene is named only where the DNA matches it firmly. Size tells how often a clone was seen (once, few, many) or the class of an expanded clone, and some rows leave it out.

TRBJ1-2 | TRBV29-1 | . | . | TGCAGCGTTTCCTCAGAGGGGCATGGCTACACCTTC | CSVSSEGHGYTF
TRBJ2-2 | TRBV5-4 | . | . | TGTGCCAGCAGCTTGGACCTCACCGGGGAGCTGTTTTTT | CASSLDLTGELFF
TRBJ2-1 | TRBV5-1 | . | . | TGCGCCAGCAGCTTGGAAGGCGGCCTTAATGAGCAGTTCTTC | CASSLEGGLNEQFF
TRBJ2-7 | TRBV6-5 | . | . | TGTGCCAGCAGCTACGGGCCAAGGAACGAGCAGTACTTC | CASSYGPRNEQYF
TRBJ2-3 | TRBV30 | . | . | TGTGCCTGGAGCGACGGAGATACGCAGTATTTT | CAWSDGDTQYF
TRBJ1-1 | TRBV5-6 | . | . | TGTGCCAGCAGCTTGGCGTTCATTATTGGCGTGAACACTGAAGCTTTCTTT | CASSLAFIIGVNTEAFF
TRBJ1-1 | TRBV30 | few | . | TGTGCCTGGACCGAGACACTGAACACTGAAGCTTTCTTT | CAWTETLNTEAFF
TRBJ1-2 | TRBV2 | once | . | TGTGCCAGCAGTGAAGAGGGCTACTGGGAAAACGGGGGCTACACCTTC | CASSEEGYWENGGYTF
TRBJ1-1 | TRBV13 | . | . | TGTGCCAGCCAGACGGGGAACACTGAAGCTTTCTTT | CASQTGNTEAFF
TRBJ2-5 | TRBV2 | . | . | TGTGCCAGCAGTGCCCTTCGTGCCTCGGTGGGGCACTTGATGACCCAGTACTTC | CASSALRASVGHLMTQYF
TRBJ2-7 | TRBV6-1 | . | . | TGTGCCAGCAGTGACTATACCGGGTCGATAACCTACGAGCAGTACTTC | CASSDYTGSITYEQYF
TRBJ1-2 | TRBV30 | . | . | TGTGCCTGGAGTGTTGGGGATGGCTACACCTTC | CAWSVGDGYTF
TRBJ2-1 | TRBV5-8 | few | . | TGTGCCAGCAGCTTGGAGCGGATAGAGCAGTTCTTC | CASSLERIEQFF
TRBJ1-1 | TRBV30 | . | . | TGTGCCTGGAGTGTACGGGGGGCGGGGTACACTGAAGCTTTCTTT | CAWSVRGAGYTEAFF
TRBJ2-3 | TRBV7-8 | few | . | TGTGCCAGCAGCTTAGCCCAAACAGATACGCAGTATTTT | CASSLAQTDTQYF
TRBJ2-3 | TRBV7-8 | . | . | TGTGCCAGCAGTTTTGTGGCAGCTAGCACAGATACGCAGTATTTT | CASSFVAASTDTQYF
TRBJ1-5 | TRBV30 | . | . | TGTGCCTGGAGTAGTGGGTTGGAGCCCCAGCATTTT | CAWSSGLEPQHF
TRBJ1-2 | TRBV11-2 | . | . | TGTGCCAGCAATGACGACAGCGTGTACTATGGCTACACCTTC | CASNDDSVYYGYTF
TRBJ1-1 | TRBV9 | few | . | TGTGCCAGCAGCTCGGACAGCATGAACACTGAAGCTTTCTTT | CASSSDSMNTEAFF
TRBJ1-6 | TRBV9 | . | TRBD1 | TGTGCCAGCAGCGCTGGCGGGACAGGTCATAATTCACCCCTCCACTTT | CASSAGGTGHNSPLHF
TRBJ1-2 | TRBV4-3 | once | . | TGCGCCAGCAGCCAAGATGGGCAGACCTATGGCTACACCTTC | CASSQDGQTYGYTF
TRBJ2-2 | TRBV7-9 | . | . | TGTGCCAGCAGCTTAGTCACAGGAGCCGGGGAGCTGTTTTTT | CASSLVTGAGELFF
TRBJ2-5 | TRBV5-4 | . | TRBD2 | TGTGCCAGCAGCATGACTAGCGGGGGGATTCAAGAGACCCAGTACTTC | CASSMTSGGIQETQYF
TRBJ2-7 | TRBV30 | . | TRBD1 | TGTGCCGGGAGACAGGGACACTACGAGCAGTACTTC | CAGRQGHYEQYF
TRBJ1-2 | TRBV5-6 | . | . | TGTGCCAGCACCCCCCGACGCAGGGCGGACTATGGCTACACCTTC | CASTPRRRADYGYTF
TRBJ2-1 | TRBV11-2 | . | . | TGTGCCAGCAGCTTAGGCCCCTACAGGGGAGGCGGCAATGAGCAGTTCTTC | CASSLGPYRGGGNEQFF
TRBJ2-2 | TRBV7-9 | . | . | TGTGCCAGCAGATTGGACGGCGGGGAGCTGTTTTTT | CASRLDGGELFF
TRBJ1-5 | TRBV19 | . | . | TGTGCCAGTACCAATGGGTTCTTACGGAGCAATCAGCCCCAGCATTTT | CASTNGFLRSNQPQHF
TRBJ1-2 | TRBV25-1 | . | . | TGTGCCAGCAGTACTAACAGGGCAGGAGGCTACACCTTC | CASSTNRAGGYTF
TRBJ1-1 | TRBV30 | . | . | TGTGCCTGGAGTGTTGGAGGCACTGAAGCTTTCTTT | CAWSVGGTEAFF
TRBJ2-5 | TRBV29-1 | few | . | TGCAGCGTTGAGGGCGGGAACATGGGAGAGACCCAGTACTTC | CSVEGGNMGETQYF
TRBJ1-5 | TRBV7-9 | . | . | TGTGCCAGCAGCCCTGGACAGAATCAGCCCCAGCATTTT | CASSPGQNQPQHF
TRBJ2-6 | TRBV15 | few | TRBD1 | TGTGCCACCAGCAGGGACAGGTCCGGGGCCAACGTCCTGACTTTC | CATSRDRSGANVLTF
TRBJ2-1 | TRBV4-1 | once | . | TGCGCCAGCAGCCAAGATCTGGAGGTCAATGAGCAGTTCTTC | CASSQDLEVNEQFF
TRBJ2-3 | TRBV7-8 | few | . | TGTGCCAGCAGCGACTACAGGGTTTTAGATACGCAGTATTTT | CASSDYRVLDTQYF
TRBJ2-7 | TRBV7-9 | . | . | TGTGCCAGCAGCGTCGCACAGGGTCAGTCCCTCGAGCAGTACTTC | CASSVAQGQSLEQYF
TRBJ1-2 | TRBV4-2 | . | . | TGTGCCAGCAGCCAACCCTTTGACAGCTATGGCTACACCTTC | CASSQPFDSYGYTF
TRBJ2-1 | TRBV7-9 | few | . | TGTGCCAGCAGAATGGACGGCAGCTCCTACAATGAGCAGTTCTTC | CASRMDGSSYNEQFF
TRBJ2-3 | TRBV2 | few | . | TGTGCCAGAGACACGAACGCTAGCACAGATACGCAGTATTTT | CARDTNASTDTQYF
TRBJ2-3 | TRBV30 | . | TRBD2 | TGTGCCTGGAGTGTACGTGGGGGGGAGGTTACGCAGTATTTT | CAWSVRGGEVTQYF
TRBJ2-3 | TRBV13 | . | TRBD2 | TGTGCCAGCAGCCGACTAGCGGGGGCCGATGGCGACACAGATACGCAGTATTTT | CASSRLAGADGDTDTQYF
TRBJ1-4 | TRBV6-6 | few | . | TGTGCCAGCAGCTCCGGGACACTGGGTGAAAAACTGTTTTTT | CASSSGTLGEKLFF
TRBJ2-7 | TRBV2 | . | . | TGTGCCAGCAGGGGCATGCTGGAGGGTCACGAGCAGTACTTC | CASRGMLEGHEQYF
TRBJ2-2 | TRBV29-1 | . | TRBD1 | TGCAGCGTTCCGGGACAGGGGGCCCCCGGGGAGCTGTTTTTT | CSVPGQGAPGELFF
TRBJ2-5 | TRBV5-4 | . | . | TGTGCCAGCAGCTTGGTGGGCTACCAAGAGACCCAGTACTTC | CASSLVGYQETQYF
TRBJ2-5 | TRBV7-2 | few | . | TGTGCCAGCAGCTTAGCTGGGCTGCAAGAGACCCAGTACTTC | CASSLAGLQETQYF
TRBJ2-4 | TRBV4-1 | few | TRBD1 | TGCGCCAGCAGCCAAGAGAGGCAGGGGGCGTACATTCAGTACTTC | CASSQERQGAYIQYF
TRBJ2-1 | TRBV11-2 | . | . | TGTGCCAGCAGCCACGGTGTCAATGAGCAGTTCTTC | CASSHGVNEQFF
TRBJ2-3 | TRBV9 | many | . | TGTGCCAGCAGCGTAGACTCAGATACGCAGTATTTT | CASSVDSDTQYF
TRBJ2-7 | TRBV4-3 | . | . | TGCGCCAGCAGTGAAACCCCAGGGAGCAGCTACGAGCAGTACTTC | CASSETPGSSYEQYF
TRBJ1-1 | TRBV19 | . | . | TGTGCCAGTAGGCTAGGGAACACTGAAGCTTTCTTT | CASRLGNTEAFF
TRBJ1-2 | TRBV29-1 | . | . | TGCAGCGTTGATAGGGGCTTTGACTATGGCTACACCTTC | CSVDRGFDYGYTF
TRBJ2-7 | TRBV7-8 | . | . | TGTGCCAGCAGCTTATCGACGACCGGATACGAGCAGTACTTC | CASSLSTTGYEQYF
TRBJ1-2 | TRBV29-1 | few | TRBD1 | TGCAGCGTTGAAGATCTGAGGACAGGGGGTTATGGCTACACCTTC | CSVEDLRTGGYGYTF